This record concerns one T cell receptor beta chain sequence. Trimming took off 3 bases at V and 2 bases at J, with 10 bases between the two ends. The CDR3 is made up of 14 amino acids. Germline V lookup: CDR1 MNHEY, CDR2 SMNVEV (reference sequence). This entry is derived from a study of blood T cell repertoires in COVID-19. Study-wide background: Collection of acute and convalescent COVID-19 samples took place in the United States, Italy and Spain.

Generated by immunoSEQ multiplex PCR, the TCRdb table keeps only in-frame clones and is missing some. This repertoire shows about 220,000 clones, 83% found once; its top ten account for 3.5% to 4%. During the 2 weeks before they entered the study, exposed participants had met someone with a PCR-confirmed or clinician-diagnosed COVID-19 case. The sequencing sample was made of PBMCs or T cells enriched from blood (not recorded which). The source is a woman between 40 and 50 years old who had been exposed to COVID-19. The rearrangement uses TRBV27 and TRBJ1-2; TRBD1 might be the D (5 bases). As DNA, the CDR3 is TGTGCCAGCAGTTTTGACAGTGAAAACTATGGCTACACCTTC. Translation: CASSFDSENYGYTF.